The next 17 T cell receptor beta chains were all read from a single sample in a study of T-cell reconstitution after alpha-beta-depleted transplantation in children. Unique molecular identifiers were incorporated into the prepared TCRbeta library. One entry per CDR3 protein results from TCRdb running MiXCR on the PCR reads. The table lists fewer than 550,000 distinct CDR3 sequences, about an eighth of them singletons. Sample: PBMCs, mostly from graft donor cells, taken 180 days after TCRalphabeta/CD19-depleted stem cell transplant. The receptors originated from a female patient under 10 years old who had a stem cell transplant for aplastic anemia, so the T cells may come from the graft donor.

The CDR3 protein is CASSSDSLLLAFF. For the CDR3, the DNA is TGTGCCAGCAGCTCGGACAGCTTACTTCTAGCTTTCTTT. The rearrangement links TRBV7-2 to TRBJ1-1; TRBD1 is a possible D gene (6 bases). Germline-derived CDR1 and CDR2 are SGHTA and FQGNSA. V gave up 4 bases and J gave up 10 bases, with 16 bases separating them. The CDR3 extends over 13 amino acids.

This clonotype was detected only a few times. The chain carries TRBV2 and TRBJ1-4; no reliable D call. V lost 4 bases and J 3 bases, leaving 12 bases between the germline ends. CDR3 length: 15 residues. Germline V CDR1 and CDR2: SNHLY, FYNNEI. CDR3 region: CASSVWQRANEKLFF. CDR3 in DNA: TGTGCCAGCAGTGTCTGGCAGCGGGCTAATGAAAAACTGTTTTTT.

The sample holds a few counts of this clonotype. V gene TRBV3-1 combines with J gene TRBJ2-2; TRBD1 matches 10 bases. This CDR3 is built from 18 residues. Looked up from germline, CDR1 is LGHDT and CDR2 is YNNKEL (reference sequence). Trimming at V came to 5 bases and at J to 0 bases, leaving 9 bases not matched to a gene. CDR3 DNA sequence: TGTGCCAGCAGCTACGTGTTGGGACAGGGGACGAACACCGGGGAGCTGTTTTTT. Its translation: CASSYVLGQGTNTGELFF.

The CDR3 is CASSHRQGPNEQFF. CDR3 in DNA: TGTGCCAGCAGCCACCGACAGGGTCCGAATGAGCAGTTCTTC. The genes are TRBV14 and TRBJ2-1, with TRBD1 matching 7 bases. The trim removed 3 bases at V and 7 bases at J, leaving 6 bases unmatched. CDR1 and CDR2 from the germline V gene are SGHDN and FVKESK. The CDR3 is 14 residues long.

The CDR3 region is CASSPRNRQGGEQYF. The CDR3 nucleotides are TGTGCCAGCTCACCACGAAACCGACAGGGCGGCGAGCAGTACTTC. The rearrangement links TRBV18 to TRBJ2-7; TRBD1 agrees at 7 bases. Germline CDR1 reads KGHSH; CDR2 reads LQKENI. With V trimmed by 1 base and J by 6 bases, 9 bases remained unmatched. There are 15 residues in the CDR3.

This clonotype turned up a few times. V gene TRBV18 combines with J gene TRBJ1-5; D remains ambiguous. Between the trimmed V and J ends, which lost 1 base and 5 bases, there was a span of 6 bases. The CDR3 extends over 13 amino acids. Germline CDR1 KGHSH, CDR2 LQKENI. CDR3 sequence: CASSPRPDQPQHF. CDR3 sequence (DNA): TGTGCCAGCTCACCACGGCCCGATCAGCCCCAGCATTTT.

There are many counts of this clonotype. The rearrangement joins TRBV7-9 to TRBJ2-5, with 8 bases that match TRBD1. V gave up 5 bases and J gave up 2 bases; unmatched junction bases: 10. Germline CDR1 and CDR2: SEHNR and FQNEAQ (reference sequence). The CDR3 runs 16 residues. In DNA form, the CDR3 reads TGTGCCAGCAGCGGGGGACGGACAGGGTCACAAGAGACCCAGTACTTC. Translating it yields CASSGGRTGSQETQYF.

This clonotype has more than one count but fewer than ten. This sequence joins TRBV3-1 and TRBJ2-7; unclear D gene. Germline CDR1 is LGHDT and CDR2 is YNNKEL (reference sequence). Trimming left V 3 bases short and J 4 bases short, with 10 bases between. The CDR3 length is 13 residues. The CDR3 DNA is TGTGCCAGCAGCCATATAATGGGGTACGAGCAGTACTTC. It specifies CASSHIMGYEQYF.

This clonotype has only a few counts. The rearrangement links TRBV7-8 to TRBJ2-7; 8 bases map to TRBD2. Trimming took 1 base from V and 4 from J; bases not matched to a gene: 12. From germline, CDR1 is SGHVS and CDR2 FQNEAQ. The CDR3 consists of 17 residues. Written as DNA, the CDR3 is TGTGCCAGCAGCTTAGGCCGTTTTTGGCGGGAGGATTACGAGCAGTACGTC. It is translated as CASSLGRFWREDYEQYV.

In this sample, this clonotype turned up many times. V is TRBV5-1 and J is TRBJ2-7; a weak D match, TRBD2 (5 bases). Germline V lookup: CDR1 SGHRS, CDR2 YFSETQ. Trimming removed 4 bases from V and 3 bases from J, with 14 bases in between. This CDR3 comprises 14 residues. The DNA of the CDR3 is TGCGCCAGCAGCGGAATTACGGGGAACTACGAGCAGTACTTC. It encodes CASSGITGNYEQYF.

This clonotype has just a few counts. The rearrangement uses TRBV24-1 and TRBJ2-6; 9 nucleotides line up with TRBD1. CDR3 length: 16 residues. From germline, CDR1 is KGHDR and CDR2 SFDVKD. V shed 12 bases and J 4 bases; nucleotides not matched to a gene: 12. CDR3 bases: TGTGCCCCGGGAGAGGACAGGGGTTTCGGGGCCAACGTCCTGACTTTC. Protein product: CAPGEDRGFGANVLTF.

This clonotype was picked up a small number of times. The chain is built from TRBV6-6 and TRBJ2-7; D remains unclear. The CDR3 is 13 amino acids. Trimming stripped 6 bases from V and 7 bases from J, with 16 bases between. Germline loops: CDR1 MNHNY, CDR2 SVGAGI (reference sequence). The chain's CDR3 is CASSRFFMGEQYF. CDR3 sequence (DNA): TGTGCCAGCAGCCGCTTCTTTATGGGGGAGCAGTACTTC.

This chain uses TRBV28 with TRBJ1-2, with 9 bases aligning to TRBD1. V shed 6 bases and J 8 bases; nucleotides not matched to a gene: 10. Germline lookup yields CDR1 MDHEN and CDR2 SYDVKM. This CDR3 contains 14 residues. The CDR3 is CASSEQGALRGYTF. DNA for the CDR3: TGTGCCAGCAGCGAACAGGGGGCACTCCGGGGCTACACCTTC.

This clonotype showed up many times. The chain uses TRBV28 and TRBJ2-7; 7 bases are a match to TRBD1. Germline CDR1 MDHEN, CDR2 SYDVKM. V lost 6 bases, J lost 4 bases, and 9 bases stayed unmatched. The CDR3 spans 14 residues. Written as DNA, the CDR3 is TGTGCCAGCAGGCGACCGGGACAGAGATACGAGCAGTACTTC. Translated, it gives CASRRPGQRYEQYF. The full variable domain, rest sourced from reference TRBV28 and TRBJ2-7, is DVKVTQSSRYLVKRTGEKVFLECVQDMDHENMFWYRQDPGLGLRLIYFSYDVKMKEKGDIPEGYSVSREKKERFSLILESASTNQTSMYLCASRRPGQRYEQYFGPGTRLTVT.

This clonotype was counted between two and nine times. The CDR3 nucleotides are TGTGCCATCAGTCTTGGGGGGACAGGGACCTACGAGCAGTACTTC. As protein: CAISLGGTGTYEQYF. V gene TRBV10-3 combines with J gene TRBJ2-7; 9 nucleotides agree with TRBD1. Looked up from germline, CDR1 is ENHRY and CDR2 is SYGVKD. V lost 5 bases to trimming and J lost 2 bases; unmatched junction nucleotides: 7. The CDR3 has 15 residues.

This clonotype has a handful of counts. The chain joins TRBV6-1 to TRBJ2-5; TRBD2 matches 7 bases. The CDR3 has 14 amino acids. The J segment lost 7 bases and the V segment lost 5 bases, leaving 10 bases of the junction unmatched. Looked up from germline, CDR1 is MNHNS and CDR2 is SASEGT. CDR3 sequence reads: CASSPMGGGRTQYF. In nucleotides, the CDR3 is TGTGCCAGCAGTCCGATGGGCGGGGGTCGGACCCAGTACTTC.

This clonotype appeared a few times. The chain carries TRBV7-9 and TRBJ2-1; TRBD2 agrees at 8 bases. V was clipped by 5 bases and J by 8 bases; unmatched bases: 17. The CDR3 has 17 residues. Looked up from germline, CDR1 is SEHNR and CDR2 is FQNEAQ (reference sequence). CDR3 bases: TGTGCCAGCAGCCCACCGTGGGGTAGCGGGGCCGGCGATGAGCAGTTCTTC. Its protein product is CASSPPWGSGAGDEQFF.